The 24 T cell receptor beta chains presented below share a single source sample, sequenced in a study of Ad26.COV2.S vaccination and SARS-CoV-2 variants. Clones were sequenced by immunoSEQ multiplex PCR, and TCRdb holds only the in-frame ones, with some missing. Counted here are more than 300,000 clones, around 89% occurring once; the ten biggest clones make up under 6%. The treatment: roughly 19 received Ad26.COV2.S at low or high dose, single or two shots; roughly 5 received placebo; per-sample allocation not given. Sampling was done on day 63 after the first vaccine or placebo injection. Here the sequenced sample was peripheral blood, taken in a trial of Ad26.COV2.S vaccine versus placebo. The receptors were gathered from a person aged 18-60 years who received the Ad26.COV2.S COVID-19 vaccine or a placebo.

This clone was seen more than once but under ten times. The rearrangement uses TRBV15 and TRBJ2-1, with D tentatively TRBD2 (6 bases). V lost 3 bases and J 13 bases, leaving 13 bases between the germline ends. The CDR3 has 12 residues. Per the germline V gene, CDR1 is LNHNV and CDR2 is YYDKDF (reference sequence). CDR3 nucleotides: TGTGCCACCAGCAGTTACCGGGACTTTCAGTTCTTC. Protein sequence: CATSSYRDFQFF.

This clone was picked up one time. This chain links TRBV10-3 with TRBJ1-1; 10 bases line up with TRBD1. CDR3 size: 13 residues. Trimming took 9 bases from V and 2 from J; bases not matched to a gene: 3. The germline CDR1 and CDR2 sequences are ENHRY and SYGVKD. CDR3 sequence (DNA): TGTGCCATGGGACAGGGGCTAAACACTGAAGCTTTCTTT. Its protein is CAMGQGLNTEAFF.

The rearrangement links TRBV4-1 to TRBJ2-7; weak D call: TRBD2 (5 bases). CDR1 and CDR2 (germline): MGHRA, YSYEKL. Trimming pared 1 base from V and 3 bases from J, leaving 10 bases between. The length of the CDR3 is 14 residues. The CDR3 protein is CASSQVEGFYEQYF. CDR3 bases: TGCGCCAGCAGCCAAGTTGAGGGTTTCTACGAGCAGTACTTC.

The chain has TRBV18 and TRBJ1-1; TRBD1 is a possible D gene (5 bases). Germline CDR1 is KGHSH and CDR2 is LQKENI. The V gene lost 4 bases and the J gene lost 0 bases, with 9 bases spanning the gap. The CDR3 contains 14 residues. CDR3 nucleotide sequence: TGTGCCAGCTCACTGAAACAGGTGAACACTGAAGCTTTCTTT. Translating gives CASSLKQVNTEAFF.

The chain is built from TRBV7-3 and TRBJ2-2; D might be TRBD2 (6 bases). This CDR3 contains 16 residues. With 2 bases removed from V and 5 bases from J, the gap between germline ends came to 15 bases. CDR1 and CDR2 (germline): SGHTA, FQGTGA. The CDR3 DNA sequence: TGTGCCAGCAGCTTAGGCCCCGGAGGGCCAACCGGGGAGCTGTTTTTT. It codes for CASSLGPGGPTGELFF.

V and J are TRBV5-6 and TRBJ1-1; D gene uncertain. V gave up 0 bases and J gave up 4 bases, with 10 bases separating them. Germline CDR1 reads SGHDT; CDR2 reads YYEEEE. The CDR3 is 14 amino acids. The CDR3 loop reads CASSLGVTGTEAFF. The DNA of the CDR3 is TGTGCCAGCAGCTTGGGAGTCACGGGCACTGAAGCTTTCTTT.

The CDR3: CASSLVVELTIYF. The CDR3, as DNA: TGTGCCAGCAGTTTAGTGGTGGAACTAACCATATATTTT. This chain uses TRBV12-3 or TRBV12-4 with TRBJ1-3; the D is unclear. V dropped 1 base and J dropped 10 bases, with 11 bases sitting between them. This CDR3 is 13 amino acids long.

This chain uses TRBV2 with TRBJ1-5; D is perhaps TRBD1 (6 bases). This CDR3 region has 15 residues. Germline CDR1 reads SNHLY; CDR2 reads FYNNEI. V shed 6 bases and J shed 7 bases, with 19 bases lying between them. The CDR3 bases are TGTGCCAGCAGGGGCCCAGGGGATGGTAGGCAGCCCCAGCATTTT. Translated: CASRGPGDGRQPQHF.

This clone was seen a handful of times. This rearrangement joins TRBV28 to TRBJ1-1; D is possibly TRBD1 (6 bases). Germline CDR1 reads MDHEN; CDR2 reads SYDVKM. CDR3 length: 11 amino acids. Trimming removed 11 bases at V and 9 bases at J, with 16 bases between. The CDR3 region is CACHGGTKAFF. The CDR3 region has the DNA TGTGCCTGCCACGGGGGGACAAAAGCTTTCTTT.

The chain links TRBV5-1 to TRBJ2-7; D could derive from TRBD1 or TRBD2 (5 bases each). Trimming cost V 2 bases and J 0 bases, with 12 bases left between them. The CDR3 runs 15 residues. Per the germline V gene, CDR1 is SGHRS and CDR2 is YFSETQ. In DNA form, the CDR3 reads TGCGCCAGCAGCTTAGGGACGGGAAGCTCCTACGAGCAGTACTTC. Translating it yields CASSLGTGSSYEQYF. The whole variable domain, filled in from reference TRBV5-1 and TRBJ2-7, reads KAGVTQTPRYLIKTRGQQVTLSCSPISGHRSVSWYQQTPGQGLQFLFEYFSETQRNKGNFPGRFSGRQFSNSRSEMNVSTLELGDSALYLCASSLGTGSSYEQYFGPGTRLTVT.

The chain links TRBV5-6 to TRBJ2-3, with TRBD1 matching over 9 bases. V was pared by 4 bases and J by 10 bases, with 10 bases of the junction left unmatched. Germline CDR1 SGHDT, CDR2 YYEEEE. The CDR3 is 14 residues long. This CDR3 is CASSLGTGFRAQYF. CDR3 coding DNA: TGTGCCAGCAGCCTCGGGACAGGGTTTAGGGCGCAGTATTTT.

Concerning this clone itself: The sample has other DNA sequences that encode this CDR3 too. V is TRBV7-8 and J is TRBJ2-1; perhaps TRBD2 as D (7 bases). The germline gives CDR1 SGHVS, CDR2 FQNEAQ. Trimming left V 1 base short and J 8 bases short, with 9 bases between. The CDR3 has 13 amino acids. DNA for the CDR3: TGTGCCAGCAGCTTAGGCGGGGGCCATGAGCAGTTCTTC. It encodes CASSLGGGHEQFF. Based on the CDR3 plus reference TRBV7-8 and TRBJ2-1, the full variable domain is GAGVSQSPRYKVAKRGQDVALRCDPISGHVSLFWYQQALGQGPEFLTYFQNEAQLDKSGLPSDRFFAERPEGSVSTLKIQRTQQEDSAVYLCASSLGGGHEQFFGPGTRLTVL.

V gene TRBV28 combines with J gene TRBJ2-7, with TRBD2 matching over 10 bases. V lost 5 bases and J lost 6; bases outside the gene matches: 13. Germline CDR1 is MDHEN and CDR2 is SYDVKM. The length of the CDR3 is 16 residues. The CDR3 reads CASSPPPRTSGSEQYF. In DNA form, the CDR3 reads TGTGCCAGCAGTCCGCCCCCCCGGACTAGCGGAAGCGAGCAGTACTTC.

Here the CDR3 DNA reads TGTGCCAGCAGTTTGTCCGGGACAGGGGGGGGTGAAGAGACCCAGTACTTC. The encoded protein is CASSLSGTGGGEETQYF. This rearrangement joins TRBV28 to TRBJ2-5; TRBD1 aligns across 11 bases. Germline values: CDR1 MDHEN, CDR2 SYDVKM. This CDR3 comprises 17 residues. V was pared by 3 bases and J by 3 bases, with 9 bases of the junction left unmatched.

The V call is TRBV18, the J call TRBJ1-1; D is undetermined. In germline, CDR1 is KGHSH, CDR2 LQKENI. Trimming stripped 6 bases from V and 1 base from J, with 12 bases between. CDR3 length: 14 residues. CDR3 loop: CASSPSIKNTEAFF. The CDR3 DNA sequence: TGTGCCAGCTCCCCATCGATAAAGAACACTGAAGCTTTCTTT.

This chain uses TRBV2 with TRBJ1-5, with unresolved D. The CDR3 is 13 residues long. The germline V gene encodes CDR1 SNHLY and CDR2 FYNNEI. The ends were cut back, 7 bases at V and 6 bases at J, with 13 bases in the middle. The CDR3 reads CASNRRGSQPQHF. CDR3 DNA sequence: TGTGCCAGCAATCGCCGGGGATCTCAGCCCCAGCATTTT.

Worth noting for this clone: At the DNA level, this CDR3 is encoded by other sequences in the same sample as well. This chain links TRBV15 with TRBJ1-4, with D hard to call. This CDR3 has 13 residues. The V end was cut by 6 bases, the J end by 5 bases, with 10 bases between. From germline, CDR1 is LNHNV and CDR2 YYDKDF (reference sequence). CDR3: CATSRTVNEKLFF. CDR3 in DNA: TGTGCCACCAGTAGGACGGTAAATGAAAAACTGTTTTTT.

This clone was recorded a few times. The J gene is TRBJ1-6, the V gene TRBV2; unclear D gene. The CDR3 is 15 residues long. CDR1 and CDR2 (germline): SNHLY, FYNNEI. The V end was cut by 3 bases, the J end by 8 bases, with 14 bases between. The CDR3, as DNA: TGTGCCAGCAGTGAGTCCGAAGTGGCTTATTCACCCCTCCACTTT. Its translation: CASSESEVAYSPLHF.

The chain employs TRBV6-5 and TRBJ2-1; no clear D gene. The CDR3 totals 13 residues. Trimming shortened V by 7 bases and J by 5 bases, and 12 bases separated the two germline ends. In germline, CDR1 is MNHEY, CDR2 SVGAGI. CDR3 bases: TGTGCCAGCACTGGCGGTGTCCACAATGAGCAGTTCTTC. It is translated as CASTGGVHNEQFF.

This clone was counted between two and nine times. The rearrangement uses TRBV21-1 and TRBJ2-2. TRBV21-1 is assigned pseudogene status. The CDR3 spans 16 residues. This CDR3 reads CASSYPLRGHTGELFF. The CDR3 DNA is TGTGCCAGTTCCTACCCCCTGAGGGGCCACACCGGGGAGCTGTTTTTT.

J is TRBJ1-1 and V is TRBV6-1, with D unresolved. The germline V and J ends were trimmed by 2 bases and 4 bases, with 14 bases remaining between them. CDR1 MNHNS and CDR2 SASEGT come from the germline V gene. This CDR3 has 15 residues. The CDR3 sequence is CASSESGRRTTEAFF. The CDR3 DNA follows: TGTGCCAGCAGTGAAAGCGGGCGGAGGACCACTGAAGCTTTCTTT.

The chain recombines TRBV25-1 with TRBJ1-6; a weak D match, TRBD1 (5 bases). This CDR3 is 12 amino acids long. Germline CDR1 is MGHDK and CDR2 is SYGVNS. Trimming took off 6 bases at V and 19 bases at J, with 19 bases between the two ends. CDR3: CASRGDSFRPHF. Written as DNA, the CDR3 is TGTGCCAGCAGGGGCGACAGTTTCCGGCCTCACTTT.

The rearrangement joins TRBV29-1 to TRBJ1-1, with 10 positions matching TRBD1. Germline trimming cut 7 bases from V and 5 bases from J; bases unmatched to any gene: 13. This CDR3 comprises 15 residues. Germline V gene data show CDR1 as SQVTM and CDR2 as ANQGSEA. The DNA for the CDR3 is TGCAGCGGTTCGGGACAGGGGAGAAGAGGGACTGAAGCTTTCTTT. Translation gives CSGSGQGRRGTEAFF. The variable domain in full, completed from reference TRBV29-1 and TRBJ1-1, reads SAVISQKPSRDICQRGTSLTIQCQVDSQVTMMFWYRQQPGQSLTLIATANQGSEATYESGFVIDKFPISRPNLTFSTLTVSNMSPEDSSIYLCSGSGQGRRGTEAFFGQGTRLTVV.

This clone was picked up a small number of times. The chain employs TRBV27 and TRBJ2-2; 14 positions match TRBD2. Trimming removed 2 bases from V and 3 bases from J; junction bases left unmatched: 8. Germline V CDR1 and CDR2: MNHEY, SMNVEV (reference sequence). The CDR3 extends over 19 amino acids. The CDR3 sequence is CASSLGSGTSGRDTGELFF. In DNA, the CDR3 is TGTGCCAGCAGTTTAGGCAGCGGGACTAGCGGGAGAGACACCGGGGAGCTGTTTTTT.